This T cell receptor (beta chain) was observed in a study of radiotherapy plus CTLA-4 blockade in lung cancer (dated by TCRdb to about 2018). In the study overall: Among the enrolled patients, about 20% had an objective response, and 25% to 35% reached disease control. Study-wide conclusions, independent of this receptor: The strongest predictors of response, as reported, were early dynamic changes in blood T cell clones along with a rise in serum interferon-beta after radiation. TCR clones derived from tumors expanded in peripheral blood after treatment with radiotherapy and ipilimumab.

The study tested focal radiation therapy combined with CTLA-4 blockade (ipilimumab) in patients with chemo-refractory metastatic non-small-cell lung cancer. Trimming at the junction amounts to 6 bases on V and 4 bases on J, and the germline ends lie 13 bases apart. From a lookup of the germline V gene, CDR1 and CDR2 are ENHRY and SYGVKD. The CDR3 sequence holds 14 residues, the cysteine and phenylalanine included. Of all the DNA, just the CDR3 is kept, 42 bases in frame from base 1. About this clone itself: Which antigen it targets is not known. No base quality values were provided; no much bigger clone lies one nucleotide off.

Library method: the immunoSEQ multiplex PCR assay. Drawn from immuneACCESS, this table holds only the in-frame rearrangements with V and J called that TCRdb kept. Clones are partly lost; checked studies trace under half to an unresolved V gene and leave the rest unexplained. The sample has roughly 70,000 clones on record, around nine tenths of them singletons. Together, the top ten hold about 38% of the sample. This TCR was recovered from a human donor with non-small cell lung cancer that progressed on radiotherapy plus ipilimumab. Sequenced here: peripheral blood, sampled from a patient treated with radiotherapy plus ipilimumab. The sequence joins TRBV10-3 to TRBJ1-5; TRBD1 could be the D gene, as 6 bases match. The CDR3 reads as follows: CAIRDGQGNQPQHF. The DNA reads TGTGCCATCAGGGATGGGCAGGGGAATCAGCCCCAGCATTTT.